This T cell receptor (beta chain) stems from a study of Graves' ophthalmopathy and Graves' hyperthyroidism. Transcripts of RNA were the source for amplifying TCR beta CDR3 regions. HTBI-primed RT-PCR formed the first round, and a multiplex PCR formed the second. Using its own MiXCR run on the multiplex PCR reads, TCRdb lists one record per CDR3 protein. In the table there are hundreds of thousands of distinct CDR3 sequences, 21% of which are singletons. Study results and limitations: Between ophthalmopathy and stable hyperthyroidism, a 13-signature model drew a separation with nearly 90% sensitivity and just under 83% specificity.

V dropped 6 bases and J dropped 7 bases, with 19 bases sitting between them. The CDR3 loop spans 16 amino acids. This clonotype was observed at least ten times. Its antigen remains unknown. Cases classed as stable hyperthyroidism had no ophthalmopathy within 18 months of follow-up. The source of this sequence is a woman aged 18-29 years with stable Graves' hyperthyroidism. Sequences were obtained from peripheral blood. The J gene is TRBJ1-6, the V gene TRBV12-3 or TRBV12-4; a weak D match, TRBD1 (5 bases). The CDR3 DNA sequence: TGTGCCAGCAGACTTGACTGGGACGGCCTGAATTCACCCCTCCACTTT. Its protein is CASRLDWDGLNSPLHF.